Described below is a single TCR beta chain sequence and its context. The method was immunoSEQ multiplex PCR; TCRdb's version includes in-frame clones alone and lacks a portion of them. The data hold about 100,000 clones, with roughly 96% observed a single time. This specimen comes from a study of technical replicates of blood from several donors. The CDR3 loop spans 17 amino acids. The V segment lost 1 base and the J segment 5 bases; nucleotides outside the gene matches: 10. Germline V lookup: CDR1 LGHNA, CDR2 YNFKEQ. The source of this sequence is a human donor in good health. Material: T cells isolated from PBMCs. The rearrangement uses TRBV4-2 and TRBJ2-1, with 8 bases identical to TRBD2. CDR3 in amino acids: CASSQALRREVNNEQFF. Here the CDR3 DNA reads TGTGCCAGCAGCCAAGCATTAAGGCGGGAGGTAAACAATGAGCAGTTCTTC.